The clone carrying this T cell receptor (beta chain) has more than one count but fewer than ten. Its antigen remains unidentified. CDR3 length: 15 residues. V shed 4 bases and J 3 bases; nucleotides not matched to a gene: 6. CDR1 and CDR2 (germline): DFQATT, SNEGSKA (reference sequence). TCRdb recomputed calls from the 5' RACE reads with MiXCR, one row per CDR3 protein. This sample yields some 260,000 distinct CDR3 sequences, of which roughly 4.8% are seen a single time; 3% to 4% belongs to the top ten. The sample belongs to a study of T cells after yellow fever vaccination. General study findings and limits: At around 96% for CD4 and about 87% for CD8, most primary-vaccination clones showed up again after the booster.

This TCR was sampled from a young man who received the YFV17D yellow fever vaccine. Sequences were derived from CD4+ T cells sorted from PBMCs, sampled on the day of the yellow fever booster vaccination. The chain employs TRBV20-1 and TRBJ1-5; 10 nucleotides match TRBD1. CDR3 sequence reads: CSATRQGAYNQPQHF. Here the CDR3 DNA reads TGCAGTGCTACCCGACAGGGGGCTTACAATCAGCCCCAGCATTTT.